The 28 T cell receptor beta chains below come from one sample, sequenced in a study of blood T cell repertoires in COVID-19. Clones were sequenced by immunoSEQ multiplex PCR, and TCRdb holds only the in-frame ones, with some missing. The sample yields fewer than 200,000 clones, around 85% seen once. Sequencing was done on a sample of peripheral blood. These receptors all stem from a woman older than 75 with acute or convalescent COVID-19.

The rearrangement uses TRBV19 and TRBJ2-2; TRBD1 agrees at 7 bases. V shed 4 bases, J shed 7 bases, and the junction held 18 bases outside the gene matches. The CDR3 extends over 18 amino acids. In germline, CDR1 is LNHDA, CDR2 SQIVND (reference sequence). The CDR3 DNA is TGTGCCAGTAGTACTAGACAGGGCCGGACCGCAGGAGGCGGGGAGCTGTTTTTT. This codes for CASSTRQGRTAGGGELFF.

This chain links TRBV5-1 with TRBJ2-5, with unresolved D. This CDR3 comprises 13 residues. With 0 bases removed from V and 2 bases from J, the gap between germline ends came to 5 bases. Germline values: CDR1 SGHRS, CDR2 YFSETQ. The CDR3 here is CASSLVSQETQYF. The CDR3, as DNA: TGCGCCAGCAGCTTGGTTAGTCAAGAGACCCAGTACTTC.

The chain has TRBV6-6 and TRBJ1-2; 9 positions agree with TRBD1. CDR3 length: 13 amino acids. Germline V gives CDR1 MNHNY, CDR2 SVGAGI (reference sequence). V gave up 7 bases and J gave up 8 bases; unmatched junction bases: 8. DNA of the CDR3: TGTGCCAGCAAATTAGGACAGGGGAACGGCTACACCTTC. This encodes CASKLGQGNGYTF.

J is TRBJ2-5 and V is TRBV6-5, with TRBD2 matching over 12 bases. Germline CDR1 is MNHEY and CDR2 is SVGAGI. Germline trimming cut 4 bases from V and 1 base from J; bases unmatched to any gene: 4. The CDR3 has 16 residues. The CDR3 sequence: CASSSQGLAGQETQYF. The CDR3 nucleotides are TGTGCCAGCAGTTCGCAGGGACTAGCGGGCCAAGAGACCCAGTACTTC.

This clone was seen only once. The chain joins TRBV11-3 to TRBJ2-3; 8 bases agree with TRBD2. Germline CDR1 and CDR2: SGHNT and YENEEA. The CDR3 is 14 amino acids. After removal of 4 bases from V and 8 bases from J, the junction contained 8 bases not matched to a gene. The CDR3 DNA reads as TGTGCCAGCAGCTCTAACCGGGCGGGGGGTACGCAGTATTTT. Encoded protein: CASSSNRAGGTQYF.

V usage is TRBV4-1 and J usage is TRBJ2-3, with 8 nucleotides matching TRBD2. The germline V gene has CDR1 MGHRA and CDR2 YSYEKL. The trim removed 4 bases at V and 6 bases at J, leaving 9 bases unmatched. The CDR3 is made up of 15 amino acids. The CDR3 reads CASSLGGTSRDTQYF. The CDR3, as DNA: TGCGCCAGCAGCCTTGGGGGGACTAGTAGGGATACGCAGTATTTT.

Comments on this clone: The same CDR3 can be traced to other DNA sequences in this sample. The V call is TRBV19, the J call TRBJ2-5; weak D call: TRBD1 (6 bases). Per germline, CDR1 LNHDA and CDR2 SQIVND (reference sequence). The CDR3 has 15 residues. The germline V and J ends were trimmed by 1 base and 5 bases, with 14 bases remaining between them. CDR3 in DNA: TGTGCCAGTAGTATAGGGCAGGGGAGTGGGGAGACCCAGTACTTC. Protein product: CASSIGQGSGETQYF.

The chain links TRBV11-2 to TRBJ1-2; a weak D match, TRBD1 (5 bases). The length of the CDR3 is 15 residues. Trimming shortened V by 3 bases and J by 1 base, and 12 bases separated the two germline ends. Looked up from germline, CDR1 is SGHAT and CDR2 is FQNNGV. CDR3 sequence reads: CASSFRGDFNYGYTF. The CDR3 bases are TGTGCCAGCAGCTTTCGGGGGGACTTTAACTATGGCTACACCTTC.

The CDR3 DNA follows: TGTGCCAGCAGCTGGACAGGGGGGAGGAACACTGAAGCTTTCTTT. The encoded protein is CASSWTGGRNTEAFF. The rearrangement uses TRBV7-2 and TRBJ1-1, with 10 bases aligning to TRBD1. V shed 4 bases, J shed 1 base, and the junction held 3 bases outside the gene matches. Germline CDR1 is SGHTA and CDR2 is FQGNSA. This CDR3 spans 15 amino acids.

The V gene is TRBV10-3, the J gene TRBJ1-4, with 11 nucleotides matching TRBD1. CDR3 length equals 19 residues. Germline V gives CDR1 ENHRY, CDR2 SYGVKD. J lost 2 bases, V lost 8 bases, and 16 bases had no gene match. CDR3 protein: CAISADRGRKGSTNEKLFF. As DNA, the CDR3 is TGTGCCATCTCAGCGGACAGGGGGCGAAAGGGATCGACTAATGAAAAACTGTTTTTT.

This chain joins TRBV6-5 and TRBJ2-5; D unclear. There are 14 residues in the CDR3. The V end was cut by 3 bases, the J end by 5 bases, with 13 bases between. Germline V gives CDR1 MNHEY, CDR2 SVGAGI. The CDR3 loop is CASSYKRVPETQYF. For the CDR3, the DNA is TGTGCCAGCAGTTATAAAAGAGTACCTGAGACCCAGTACTTC.

This chain links TRBV4-2 with TRBJ1-2, with a tentative D call TRBD1 (6 bases). Germline assignment: CDR1 LGHNA and CDR2 YNFKEQ. The CDR3 consists of 16 residues. The germline V and J ends were trimmed by 2 bases and 8 bases, with 21 bases remaining between them. As DNA, the CDR3 is TGTGCCAGCAGCCAAAGAGGGAGTCGGGGGGCGCTCGGCTACACCTTC. Translated, it gives CASSQRGSRGALGYTF.

The chain combines TRBV6-5 with TRBJ1-2, with D hard to call. The V gene's germline CDR1 is MNHEY and CDR2 SVGAGI. The V end was cut by 0 bases, the J end by 6 bases, with 8 bases between. The CDR3 contains 13 residues. The CDR3 bases are TGTGCCAGCAGTTACTCTCAGCGCGATGGCTACACCTTC. Amino acid sequence: CASSYSQRDGYTF.

This chain connects TRBV4-2 to TRBJ2-7, with a possible D match to TRBD1 (5 bases). V was clipped by 5 bases and J by 0 bases, with 8 bases between them. Germline V gene sequence: CDR1 LGHNA, CDR2 YNFKEQ. The CDR3 is 13 amino acids. CDR3 sequence: CASSSDISYEQYF. For the CDR3, the DNA is TGTGCCAGCAGCTCGGACATCTCCTACGAGCAGTACTTC.

The rearrangement uses TRBV27 and TRBJ1-2; 10 positions match TRBD1. Per the germline V gene, CDR1 is MNHEY and CDR2 is SMNVEV (reference sequence). J was trimmed by 4 bases and V by 6 bases; bases with no gene match: 5. This CDR3 has 14 amino acids. CDR3 nucleotide sequence: TGTGCCAGCAGACCGGGACAGGGGTCCTATGGCTACACCTTC. Amino acid sequence: CASRPGQGSYGYTF.

This rearrangement joins TRBV9 to TRBJ2-1; D perhaps matches TRBD2 (6 bases). The CDR3 is 14 amino acids. V dropped 4 bases and J dropped 10 bases, with 18 bases sitting between them. Germline V lookup: CDR1 SGDLS, CDR2 YYNGEE. In nucleotides, the CDR3 is TGTGCCAGCAGCCTCATGGGGGGAAATTCCGAGCAGTTCTTC. As protein: CASSLMGGNSEQFF.

The chain is built from TRBV30 and TRBJ2-7; 7 nucleotides agree with TRBD1. This CDR3 has 15 residues. The J segment lost 6 bases and the V segment lost 2 bases, leaving 13 bases of the junction unmatched. Germline CDR1 reads GTSNPN; CDR2 reads SVGIG (reference sequence). Here the CDR3 reads CAWSHKGARGGEQYF. In DNA, the CDR3 is TGTGCCTGGAGTCATAAGGGGGCGCGAGGGGGCGAGCAGTACTTC.

The chain carries TRBV7-9 and TRBJ1-5, with unresolved D. The CDR3 extends over 12 amino acids. V was pared by 5 bases and J by 6 bases, with 8 bases between. Germline V gene sequence: CDR1 SEHNR, CDR2 FQNEAQ (reference sequence). CDR3 sequence: CASSPEGQPQHF. Written as DNA, the CDR3 is TGTGCCAGCAGCCCCGAGGGTCAGCCCCAGCATTTT.

The table lists this clone with a few counts. The chain uses TRBV7-2 and TRBJ2-3; 12 nucleotides match TRBD2. CDR3 length: 16 residues. V was clipped by 5 bases and J by 0 bases; unmatched bases: 3. Per germline, CDR1 SGHTA and CDR2 FQGNSA. The CDR3 nucleotides are TGTGCCAGCAGCGGAACTAGCGGGGGGAGCACAGATACGCAGTATTTT. Protein product: CASSGTSGGSTDTQYF.

The genes are TRBV5-1 and TRBJ2-3, with D tentatively TRBD1 (6 bases). This CDR3 spans 14 amino acids. Germline V gene data show CDR1 as SGHRS and CDR2 as YFSETQ. Trimming took 0 bases from V and 2 from J, leaving 7 bases between them. The CDR3 sequence: CASSLGQDTDTQYF. The CDR3 region has the DNA TGCGCCAGCAGCTTGGGACAGGACACAGATACGCAGTATTTT.

The J gene is TRBJ2-5, the V gene TRBV15, with 8 bases fitting TRBD1. Looked up from germline, CDR1 is LNHNV and CDR2 is YYDKDF (reference sequence). The CDR3 has 15 residues. Trimming took 1 base from V and 2 from J; bases not matched to a gene: 3. The CDR3 coding sequence is TGTGCCACCAGCAGAGGGGGACAGGAGCAAGAGACCCAGTACTTC. This translates into CATSRGGQEQETQYF.

Remarks on this clone: The germline gene is not matched at one end of the junction; a read error may be the cause. The genes are TRBV6-5 and TRBJ2-2; D may be TRBD2 (6 bases). CDR1 and CDR2 from the germline V gene are MNHEY and SVGAGI. This CDR3 has 15 amino acids. The chain's CDR3 is CASSSLGGNSGELFF. For the CDR3, the DNA is TGTGCCAGCAGTTCCCTTGGGGGGAACTCCGGGGAGCTGTTTTTT.

This clone was seen a single time. The chain uses TRBV27 and TRBJ1-1, with D possibly being TRBD1 (5 bases). The CDR3 has 18 amino acids. The germline V gene has CDR1 MNHEY and CDR2 SMNVEV (reference sequence). Trimming cost V 2 bases and J 0 bases, with 19 bases left between them. CDR3 in DNA: TGTGCCAGCAGTTTAAAGGGCCAGGGCCAGGGCATGAACACTGAAGCTTTCTTT. This sequence encodes CASSLKGQGQGMNTEAFF.

This chain uses TRBV30 with TRBJ1-2, with TRBD1 matching over 7 bases. Germline V gene data show CDR1 as GTSNPN and CDR2 as SVGIG (reference sequence). V was pared by 1 base and J by 7 bases, with 3 bases of the junction left unmatched. The CDR3 length is 12 residues. The CDR3 region has the DNA TGTGCCTGGAGTGGAACAGGGGTTGGCTACACCTTC. Its translation is CAWSGTGVGYTF.

This chain joins TRBV19 and TRBJ2-3, with 7 bases lining up with TRBD1. The J segment lost 6 bases and the V segment lost 1 base, leaving 4 bases of the junction unmatched. Germline values: CDR1 LNHDA, CDR2 SQIVND (reference sequence). The CDR3 runs to 14 residues. CDR3 loop: CASSIGQGTDTQYF. In nucleotides, the CDR3 is TGTGCCAGTAGTATAGGACAGGGAACGGATACGCAGTATTTT. Full variable domain (remainder filled in from reference TRBV19 and TRBJ2-3): DGGITQSPKYLFRKEGQNVTLSCEQNLNHDAMYWYRQDPGQGLRLIYYSQIVNDFQKGDIAEGYSVSREKKESFPLTVTSAQKNPTAFYLCASSIGQGTDTQYFGPGTRLTVL.

This rearrangement joins TRBV11-1 to TRBJ2-3; D is perhaps TRBD1 (6 bases). The germline CDR1 and CDR2 sequences are SGHAT and FQDESV (reference sequence). This CDR3 is 16 amino acids long. Trimming removed 4 bases from V and 1 base from J, with 15 bases in between. CDR3 nucleotide sequence: TGTGCCAGCAGCTCACAGGGAATGATTGGCACAGATACGCAGTATTTT. This gives the protein CASSSQGMIGTDTQYF.

This clone was detected once. V usage is TRBV7-2 and J usage is TRBJ2-5, with D unresolved. The ends were cut back, 5 bases at V and 5 bases at J, with 9 bases in the middle. There are 12 residues in the CDR3. Germline-derived CDR1 and CDR2 are SGHTA and FQGNSA. The CDR3 DNA reads TGTGCCAGCAGCAAGCCTCGGGAGACCCAGTACTTC. Translated: CASSKPRETQYF.

The chain combines TRBV10-3 with TRBJ1-1; 10 bases are shared with TRBD1. The germline CDR1 and CDR2 sequences are ENHRY and SYGVKD. The CDR3 sequence is 13 residues long. Unmatched junction bases numbered 9, after V lost 10 bases and J lost 7 bases. The CDR3 DNA follows: TGTGCCACCAGAGGGACAGGGGATTATGAAGCTTTCTTT. It is translated as CATRGTGDYEAFF.